Listed below are T cell receptor beta chains from one sample, sequenced in a study of blood T cell repertoires in COVID-19. Using immunoSEQ multiplex PCR, the repertoire was profiled, and TCRdb retains in-frame clones only, with some absent. This table holds tens of thousands of clones, roughly 86% found once. Source material: peripheral blood. The receptor source for this set is a woman aged 55 to 70 with acute or convalescent COVID-19. Both conserved end residues are part of each CDR3. Fields, in order: V gene, D gene, J gene, clone size, CDR3 protein, CDR3 DNA. The D gene is left open where the match is weak. Size is stated for part of the rows, as once, few or many counts, or as a class when the clone is expanded.

v_call: TRBV7-2
d_call: -
j_call: TRBJ2-1
clone_size: once
cdr3_aa: CASSSQGSPLDEQFF
cdr3_nt: TGTGCCAGCAGCTCACAGGGTTCCCCTTTGGATGAGCAGTTCTTC

v_call: TRBV12-3/TRBV12-4
d_call: TRBD1
j_call: TRBJ1-5
clone_size: -
cdr3_aa: CASSQGQDQPQHF
cdr3_nt: TGTGCCAGCAGTCAAGGACAGGATCAGCCCCAGCATTTT

v_call: TRBV6-1
d_call: -
j_call: TRBJ1-1
clone_size: few
cdr3_aa: CASSERQGSYVAFF
cdr3_nt: TGTGCCAGCAGTGAAAGGCAGGGGAGCTACGTAGCTTTCTTT

v_call: TRBV6-5
d_call: TRBD2
j_call: TRBJ2-3
clone_size: -
cdr3_aa: CASSPSGGPDTQYF
cdr3_nt: TGTGCCAGCAGTCCCTCGGGAGGTCCAGATACGCAGTATTTT

v_call: TRBV6-2/TRBV6-3
d_call: TRBD1
j_call: TRBJ1-2
clone_size: -
cdr3_aa: CASSNQGARYGYTF
cdr3_nt: TGTGCCAGCAGCAATCAGGGGGCGAGGTATGGCTACACCTTC

v_call: TRBV6-5
d_call: -
j_call: TRBJ2-7
clone_size: -
cdr3_aa: CASRPSGPAIFEQYF
cdr3_nt: TGTGCCAGCAGACCATCGGGTCCCGCAATTTTCGAGCAGTACTTC

v_call: TRBV4-3
d_call: -
j_call: TRBJ2-1
clone_size: -
cdr3_aa: CASSQARGLTHSEQFF
cdr3_nt: TGCGCCAGCAGCCAAGCCCGGGGACTGACACACTCTGAGCAGTTCTTC

v_call: TRBV7-2
d_call: TRBD1
j_call: TRBJ2-1
clone_size: -
cdr3_aa: CASSSGQGQYNEQFF
cdr3_nt: TGTGCCAGCAGCTCCGGACAGGGCCAATACAATGAGCAGTTCTTC

v_call: TRBV27
d_call: -
j_call: TRBJ2-7
clone_size: -
cdr3_aa: CASSLWGGRDPPLEQYF
cdr3_nt: TGTGCCAGCAGTTTATGGGGGGGCCGGGACCCACCCCTCGAGCAGTACTTC

v_call: TRBV7-2
d_call: TRBD1
j_call: TRBJ2-7
clone_size: -
cdr3_aa: CASSQGGQYEQYF
cdr3_nt: TGTGCCAGCAGCCAAGGGGGCCAGTACGAGCAGTACTTC

v_call: TRBV7-2
d_call: -
j_call: TRBJ1-2
clone_size: -
cdr3_aa: CASSTGQYDYGYTF
cdr3_nt: TGTGCCAGCAGCACTGGACAGTACGACTATGGCTACACCTTC

v_call: TRBV9
d_call: -
j_call: TRBJ2-7
clone_size: -
cdr3_aa: CASSEFRTGEQYF
cdr3_nt: TGTGCCAGCAGCGAATTTCGAACGGGCGAGCAGTACTTC

v_call: TRBV5-1
d_call: TRBD2
j_call: TRBJ2-7
clone_size: few
cdr3_aa: CASSTVLTSGEQYF
cdr3_nt: TGCGCCAGCAGCACCGTCCTGACTAGCGGGGAGCAGTACTTC

v_call: TRBV9
d_call: -
j_call: TRBJ2-7
clone_size: -
cdr3_aa: CASSLGLGSSEQYF
cdr3_nt: TGTGCCAGCAGCCTTGGACTGGGTTCTTCCGAGCAGTACTTC

v_call: TRBV28
d_call: -
j_call: TRBJ1-1
clone_size: -
cdr3_aa: CASWAGVNTEAFF
cdr3_nt: TGTGCCAGCTGGGCCGGGGTGAACACTGAAGCTTTCTTT

v_call: TRBV6-6
d_call: -
j_call: TRBJ1-5
clone_size: -
cdr3_aa: CASSYPDINQPQHF
cdr3_nt: TGTGCCAGCAGTTACCCTGACATAAATCAGCCCCAGCATTTT

v_call: TRBV6-5
d_call: -
j_call: TRBJ2-5
clone_size: -
cdr3_aa: CASSLAETQYF
cdr3_nt: TGTGCCAGCAGTTTAGCCGAGACCCAGTACTTC

v_call: TRBV12-5
d_call: -
j_call: TRBJ2-2
clone_size: once
cdr3_aa: CASGLVRIGGILTAGELFF
cdr3_nt: TGTGCTAGTGGTTTGGTACGAATAGGGGGTATCCTCACCGCCGGGGAGCTGTTTTTT